What follows are 23 T cell receptor beta chains derived from one specimen sequenced in a study of shared clonotypes between healthy human individuals. Generated by immunoSEQ multiplex PCR, the TCRdb table keeps only in-frame clones and is missing some. The sample yields roughly 680,000 clones, approximately 72% seen once. Specimen: memory CD4+ T cells sorted from blood. Subset given: CD45RA-negative fraction. The receptors derive from a woman aged 25-40 years in good health.

The CDR3 sequence is CASRGQKTATNEKLFF. In DNA, the CDR3 is TGCGCCAGCAGAGGACAGAAGACTGCAACTAATGAAAAACTGTTTTTT. The chain combines TRBV4-1 with TRBJ1-4; tentatively, D is TRBD1 (6 bases). CDR3 size: 16 residues. Germline assignment: CDR1 MGHRA and CDR2 YSYEKL. Trimming removed 6 bases from V and 0 bases from J, with 14 bases in between.

As for this clone: The sample contains more than one DNA sequence encoding this CDR3. J is TRBJ1-5 and V is TRBV4-1; D gene uncertain. CDR3 length: 15 residues. V was clipped by 0 bases and J by 5 bases, with 11 bases between them. CDR1 MGHRA and CDR2 YSYEKL come from the germline V gene. For the CDR3, the DNA is TGCGCCAGCAGCCAAGATCTTTGGGAAGATCAGCCCCAGCATTTT. As protein: CASSQDLWEDQPQHF.

This chain uses TRBV30 with TRBJ1-6, with D uncertain. The CDR3 covers 11 residues. Germline V gene lookup returns CDR1 GTSNPN and CDR2 SVGIG (reference sequence). Trimming removed 5 bases at V and 9 bases at J, with 8 bases between. The DNA for the CDR3 is TGTGCCTGGTCCTTTGCTTCACCCCTCCACTTT. It is translated as CAWSFASPLHF.

V gene TRBV7-8 combines with J gene TRBJ2-4; TRBD1 matches at 9 bases. V gave up 5 bases and J gave up 6 bases; unmatched junction bases: 8. The length of the CDR3 is 15 residues. Germline CDR1 reads SGHVS; CDR2 reads FQNEAQ. The CDR3 protein is CASSATPGQGNIQYF. For the CDR3, the DNA is TGTGCCAGCAGCGCTACCCCGGGACAGGGAAACATTCAGTACTTC. Together with reference TRBV7-8 and TRBJ2-4, the CDR3 gives the full variable domain: GAGVSQSPRYKVAKRGQDVALRCDPISGHVSLFWYQQALGQGPEFLTYFQNEAQLDKSGLPSDRFFAERPEGSVSTLKIQRTQQEDSAVYLCASSATPGQGNIQYFGAGTRLSVL.

This clone was observed a handful of times. V is TRBV27 and J is TRBJ1-2; 8 nucleotides line up with TRBD1. This CDR3 region has 13 residues. V shed 6 bases, J shed 10 bases, and the junction held 10 bases outside the gene matches. Germline CDR1 MNHEY, CDR2 SMNVEV (reference sequence). The CDR3 region is CASRLTTGVVYTF. The DNA of the CDR3 is TGTGCCAGCAGACTGACGACAGGGGTCGTCTACACCTTC.

V and J are TRBV18 and TRBJ2-7; 12 bases line up with TRBD2. Germline CDR1 is KGHSH and CDR2 is LQKENI. J gave up 4 bases and V 4 bases, and 5 bases lay outside the gene matches. CDR3 size: 15 residues. The CDR3 here is CASSQTSGSNYEQYF. CDR3 bases: TGTGCCAGCTCACAGACTAGCGGGAGTAATTACGAGCAGTACTTC.

This clone was found once. The J gene is TRBJ1-1, the V gene TRBV11-2; weak D call: TRBD1 (5 bases). The germline V gene has CDR1 SGHAT and CDR2 FQNNGV. This CDR3 has 13 residues. The V gene lost 3 bases and the J gene lost 4 bases, with 9 bases spanning the gap. The CDR3 sequence: CASSFGAGTEAFF. The CDR3 nucleotides are TGTGCCAGCAGCTTTGGGGCCGGCACTGAAGCTTTCTTT.

In the case of this clone: A read error may produce the germline difference seen at one junction end. The chain uses TRBV30 and TRBJ2-1; D is possibly TRBD1 or TRBD2 (5 bases each). The CDR3 is 14 amino acids. Germline V gives CDR1 GTSNPN, CDR2 SVGIG (reference sequence). CDR3 region: CARSTGRRYNEQFF. CDR3 DNA: TGTGCCCGGAGCACGGGACGGAGGTACAATGAGCAGTTCTTC.

The chain is built from TRBV16 and TRBJ1-1, with no clear D. This CDR3 contains 13 residues. Germline values: CDR1 KGHSY, CDR2 FQNENV. Trimming took 1 base from V and 3 from J, leaving 6 bases between them. The CDR3 region has the DNA TGTGCCAGCAGCCAATTTAGGGACACTGAAGCTTTCTTT. This translates into CASSQFRDTEAFF.

CDR3 sequence: CASNPPGGGNTIYF. In DNA, the CDR3 is TGTGCCAGTAACCCCCCGGGAGGTGGAAACACCATATATTTT. V usage is TRBV19 and J usage is TRBJ1-3; no clear D gene. CDR1 and CDR2 (germline): LNHDA, SQIVND (reference sequence). V lost 7 bases and J 3 bases, leaving 13 bases between the germline ends. The CDR3 is 14 amino acids. The whole variable domain, filled in from reference TRBV19 and TRBJ1-3, reads DGGITQSPKYLFRKEGQNVTLSCEQNLNHDAMYWYRQDPGQGLRLIYYSQIVNDFQKGDIAEGYSVSREKKESFPLTVTSAQKNPTAFYLCASNPPGGGNTIYFGEGSWLTVV.

The chain links TRBV6-4 to TRBJ2-1, with D unresolved. There are 14 residues in the CDR3. Looked up from germline, CDR1 is MRHNA and CDR2 is SNTAGT. Trimming removed 2 bases from V and 7 bases from J, with 12 bases in between. The CDR3 reads CASSDGLEMNEQFF. The CDR3 nucleotides read TGTGCCAGCAGTGACGGCCTAGAAATGAATGAGCAGTTCTTC.

This clone was recorded at least ten times. The rearrangement uses TRBV14 and TRBJ2-7; 8 bases line up with TRBD2. This CDR3 comprises 17 residues. J gave up 2 bases and V 4 bases, and 13 bases lay outside the gene matches. Germline CDR1 and CDR2: SGHDN and FVKESK. CDR3: CASSRITGLVTPYEQYF. The CDR3 DNA follows: TGTGCCAGCAGCCGGATAACGGGACTAGTAACTCCCTACGAGCAGTACTTC.

CDR3 loop: CASAKSGGVLNEKLFF. DNA for the CDR3: TGTGCCAGCGCCAAGAGTGGGGGCGTTTTAAATGAAAAACTGTTTTTT. The rearrangement links TRBV2 to TRBJ1-4; D is possibly TRBD1 (6 bases). CDR1 is SNHLY, CDR2 FYNNEI, per germline. The CDR3 covers 16 residues. With 8 bases removed from V and 5 bases from J, the gap between germline ends came to 21 bases.

This clone was counted between two and nine times. Distinct nucleotide sequences in the sample also encode this CDR3. CDR3 region: CASSVTGRGTEAFF. CDR3 in DNA: TGTGCCAGCAGTGTTACAGGGAGGGGCACTGAAGCTTTCTTT. This sequence joins TRBV28 and TRBJ1-1, with D perhaps matching TRBD1 (6 bases). This CDR3 region has 14 residues. The germline gives CDR1 MDHEN, CDR2 SYDVKM. V was clipped by 5 bases and J by 4 bases, with 14 bases between them.

The chain employs TRBV21-1 and TRBJ1-5. TRBV21-1 is reported as a pseudogene. This CDR3 spans 13 amino acids. CDR3 residues: CARGRRGNQPQHF. In nucleotides, the CDR3 is TGTGCCAGGGGGAGAAGGGGCAATCAGCCCCAGCATTTT.

The chain carries TRBV2 and TRBJ2-7; 7 bases are shared with TRBD1. V shed 6 bases and J 8 bases; nucleotides not matched to a gene: 7. The CDR3 totals 12 residues. From germline, CDR1 is SNHLY and CDR2 FYNNEI. The CDR3 nucleotides are TGTGCCAGCAGGGTAACAGGGGTCAAGCAGTACTTC. Protein sequence: CASRVTGVKQYF. Combining the CDR3 with reference TRBV2 and TRBJ2-7 gives the whole variable domain EPEVTQTPSHQVTQMGQEVILRCVPISNHLYFYWYRQILGQKVEFLVSFYNNEISEKSEIFDDQFSVERPDGSNFTLKIRSTKLEDSAMYFCASRVTGVKQYFGPGTRLTVT.

This clone was observed a few times. This chain links TRBV28 with TRBJ1-1, with no clear D. V lost 1 base, J lost 13 bases, and 22 bases lay in between. The length of the CDR3 is 15 residues. CDR1 MDHEN and CDR2 SYDVKM come from the germline V gene. CDR3 DNA sequence: TGTGCCAGCAGTTTATCCGGGCCGTCCGGAGCCATAGGTTTCTTT. It translates to CASSLSGPSGAIGFF.

On this clone: A much larger clone is a single base away; this may be a read error. This chain joins TRBV18 and TRBJ2-6; D remains ambiguous. V was cut by 3 bases and J by 0 bases, with 6 bases left in between. CDR1 and CDR2 (germline): KGHSH, LQKENI. This CDR3 comprises 15 residues. The CDR3 DNA sequence: TGTGCCAGCTCACCCGAGATCTCTGGGGCCAACGTCCTGACTTTC. This encodes CASSPEISGANVLTF.

The V and J genes are TRBV28 and TRBJ2-5; D not resolved. Germline values: CDR1 MDHEN, CDR2 SYDVKM. CDR3 length: 14 residues. The V end lost 7 bases, the J end lost 2 bases, and 14 bases lay between the germline ends. The chain's CDR3 is CASTSDPIQETQYF. The CDR3 DNA is TGTGCCAGCACTTCGGACCCTATTCAAGAGACCCAGTACTTC.

Remarks on this clone: Different DNA sequences within this sample yield the same CDR3. The chain is built from TRBV5-1 and TRBJ2-1; D is ambiguous. V shed 1 base and J shed 0 bases, with 8 bases lying between them. The CDR3 spans 15 residues. Germline CDR1 SGHRS, CDR2 YFSETQ. The CDR3 nucleotides are TGCGCCAGCAGCTTGTCGTCCAGCTCCTACAATGAGCAGTTCTTC. Its protein is CASSLSSSSYNEQFF. Combining the CDR3 with reference TRBV5-1 and TRBJ2-1 gives the whole variable domain KAGVTQTPRYLIKTRGQQVTLSCSPISGHRSVSWYQQTPGQGLQFLFEYFSETQRNKGNFPGRFSGRQFSNSRSEMNVSTLELGDSALYLCASSLSSSSYNEQFFGPGTRLTVL.

The V and J genes are TRBV5-1 and TRBJ1-2, with D hard to call. The CDR3 loop spans 12 amino acids. The V end was cut by 5 bases, the J end by 5 bases, with 10 bases between. The germline gives CDR1 SGHRS, CDR2 YFSETQ. The CDR3 reads CASSETLYGYTF. CDR3 in DNA: TGCGCCAGCAGTGAGACACTATATGGCTACACCTTC.

The rearrangement uses TRBV7-2 and TRBJ1-1; D uncertain. The CDR3 has 14 amino acids. Trimming removed 4 bases at V and 4 bases at J, with 13 bases between. The germline V gene has CDR1 SGHTA and CDR2 FQGNSA. The chain's CDR3 is CASSSTGRVTEAFF. The DNA for the CDR3 is TGTGCCAGCAGCTCTACGGGGAGGGTCACTGAAGCTTTCTTT.

The CDR3 bases are TGTGCCAGCAGCTCGGACAGGGCCAATGAGCAGTTCTTC. Residues: CASSSDRANEQFF. The V gene is TRBV7-9, the J gene TRBJ2-1, with TRBD1 identical over 8 bases. The CDR3 covers 13 residues. Germline trimming cut 4 bases from V and 6 bases from J; bases unmatched to any gene: 2. CDR1 is SEHNR, CDR2 FQNEAQ, per germline (reference sequence).